The 4 T cell receptor beta chains below come from one sample, sequenced in a study of shared clonotypes between healthy human individuals. Profiled with immunoSEQ multiplex PCR; TCRdb holds only in-frame clones, not every one. The sample shows millions of clones, around nine tenths of them seen only once. Material for sequencing was naive CD4+ T cells sorted from blood. As for subset: CD45RA+ positively selected. Receptor source: a man aged 18 to 29 in good health.

This chain links TRBV5-1 with TRBJ1-5; D is perhaps TRBD1 (6 bases). This CDR3 has 15 residues. Trimming took off 3 bases at V and 0 bases at J, with 10 bases between the two ends. Germline V gene sequence: CDR1 SGHRS, CDR2 YFSETQ. The DNA of the CDR3 is TGCGCCAGCAGCTCCCACAGGGATAGCAATCAGCCCCAGCATTTT. Translated: CASSSHRDSNQPQHF.

This sequence joins TRBV28 and TRBJ2-7; 13 bases map to TRBD2. Germline assignment: CDR1 MDHEN and CDR2 SYDVKM. The ends lost 5 bases at V and 5 bases at J; junction bases unmatched: 6. The CDR3 sequence is 15 residues long. The CDR3 DNA follows: TGTGCCAGCAGTCCTAAACTAGCGGGAGGGCACGAGCAGTACTTC. Translated, it gives CASSPKLAGGHEQYF.

In regard to this clone: This sample also contains other DNA sequences that code for the same CDR3. This sequence joins TRBV5-1 and TRBJ1-3; D is unclear. Germline assignment: CDR1 SGHRS and CDR2 YFSETQ. There are 15 residues in the CDR3. Trimming shortened V by 0 bases and J by 2 bases, and 9 bases separated the two germline ends. CDR3 DNA sequence: TGCGCCAGCAGCTTGGATACGGGCGCTGGAAACACCATATATTTT. Encoded protein: CASSLDTGAGNTIYF. Complete variable domain (other parts from reference TRBV5-1 and TRBJ1-3): KAGVTQTPRYLIKTRGQQVTLSCSPISGHRSVSWYQQTPGQGLQFLFEYFSETQRNKGNFPGRFSGRQFSNSRSEMNVSTLELGDSALYLCASSLDTGAGNTIYFGEGSWLTVV.

V gene TRBV19 combines with J gene TRBJ1-4, with TRBD1 as a possible D gene (5 bases). The CDR3 length is 15 residues. V was clipped by 6 bases and J by 1 base, with 12 bases between them. CDR1 and CDR2 from the germline V gene are LNHDA and SQIVND (reference sequence). The CDR3 is CASRNSGQTNEKLFF. The CDR3 DNA reads TGTGCCAGTAGAAACAGCGGACAAACTAATGAAAAACTGTTTTTT.